The clone carrying this T cell receptor (beta chain) was observed a handful of times. What it binds is unknown. The Oncomine TCR Beta short-read assay was applied to DNA of cultured CD4+ T cells. One entry per CDR3 protein, called by TCRdb with MiXCR from the PCR reads. The sample shows 7,000 to 8,500 distinct CDR3 sequences, roughly 56% of them seen only once. The source of the sample is a study of vaccination and CD4 T cells after COVID-19. Sample treatment: approximately 11-day PBMC culture with coronavirus spike peptide pools or control peptides (ViraFEST assay). Some 2 million PBMCs were grown per well alongside approximately 10 IU/ml IL-2 and about 9.5 ug/ml peptide pools. The sample comprised CD4+ T cells from blood, cultured in vitro. The receptor's source is a human donor who had recovered from COVID-19.

The CDR3 sequence: CASRQIYGYTF. The CDR3 DNA sequence: TGTGCCAGCAGGCAGATCTATGGCTACACCTTC. The chain couples TRBV6-1 to TRBJ1-2; D call uncertain. This CDR3 has 11 residues. Trimming removed 6 bases at V and 4 bases at J, with 6 bases between. CDR1 MNHNS and CDR2 SASEGT come from the germline V gene.